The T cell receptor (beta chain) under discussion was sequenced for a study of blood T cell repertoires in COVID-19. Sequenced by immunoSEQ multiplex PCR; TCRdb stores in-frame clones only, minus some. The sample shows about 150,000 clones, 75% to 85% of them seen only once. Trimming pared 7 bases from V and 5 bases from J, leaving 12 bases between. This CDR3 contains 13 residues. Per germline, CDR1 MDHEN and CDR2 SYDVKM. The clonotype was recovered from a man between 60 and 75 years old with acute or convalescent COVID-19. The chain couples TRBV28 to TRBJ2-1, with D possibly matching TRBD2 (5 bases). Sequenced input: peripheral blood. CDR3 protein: CASTLRLNNEQFF. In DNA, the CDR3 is TGTGCCAGCACCTTGAGACTAAACAATGAGCAGTTCTTC.